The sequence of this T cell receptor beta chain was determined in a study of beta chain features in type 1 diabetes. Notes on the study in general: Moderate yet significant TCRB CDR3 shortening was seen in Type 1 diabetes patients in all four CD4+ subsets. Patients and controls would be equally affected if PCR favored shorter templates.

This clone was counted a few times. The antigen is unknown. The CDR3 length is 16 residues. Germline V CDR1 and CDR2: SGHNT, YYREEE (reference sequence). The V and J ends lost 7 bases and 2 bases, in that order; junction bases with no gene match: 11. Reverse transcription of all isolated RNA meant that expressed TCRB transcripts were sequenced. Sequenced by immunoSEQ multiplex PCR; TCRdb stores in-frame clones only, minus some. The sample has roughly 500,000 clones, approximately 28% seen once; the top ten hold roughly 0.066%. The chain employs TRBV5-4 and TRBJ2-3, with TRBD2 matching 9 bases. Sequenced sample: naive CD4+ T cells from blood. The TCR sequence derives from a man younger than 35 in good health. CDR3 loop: CASQHETSGVTDTQYF. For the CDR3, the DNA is TGTGCCAGCCAACACGAGACTAGCGGAGTCACAGATACGCAGTATTTT.